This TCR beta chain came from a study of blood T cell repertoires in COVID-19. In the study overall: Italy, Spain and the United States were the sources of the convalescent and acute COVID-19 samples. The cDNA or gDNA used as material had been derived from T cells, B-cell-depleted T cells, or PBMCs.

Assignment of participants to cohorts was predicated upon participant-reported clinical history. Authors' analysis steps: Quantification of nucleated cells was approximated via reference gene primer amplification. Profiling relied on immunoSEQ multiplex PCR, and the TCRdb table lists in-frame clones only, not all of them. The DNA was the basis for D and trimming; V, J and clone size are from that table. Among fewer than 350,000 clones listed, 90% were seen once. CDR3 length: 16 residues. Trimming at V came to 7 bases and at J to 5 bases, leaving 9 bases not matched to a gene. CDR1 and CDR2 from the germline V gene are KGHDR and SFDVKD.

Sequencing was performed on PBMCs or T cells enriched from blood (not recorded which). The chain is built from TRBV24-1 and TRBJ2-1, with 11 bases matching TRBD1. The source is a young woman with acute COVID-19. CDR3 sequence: CATSGMDRGLDNEQFF. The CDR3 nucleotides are TGTGCCACCAGCGGGATGGACAGGGGGCTCGACAATGAGCAGTTCTTC.